This T cell receptor beta chain comes out of a study of T-cell reconstitution after alpha-beta-depleted transplantation in children. With regard to this clonotype: Its target is unknown.

For TCRbeta, the library was prepared with unique molecular identifiers. Each CDR3 protein is one row after TCRdb ran MiXCR on the PCR reads. The repertoire consists of about 310,000 distinct CDR3 sequences, with roughly 21% occurring once and the leading ten covering about 10%. Study conclusions and caveats: By one year post-transplant, T-cell counts and diversity largely arose from T cells that were newly produced.

The germline gives CDR1 LGHNA, CDR2 YNFKEQ. CDR3 length equals 17 residues. Unmatched junction bases numbered 9, after V lost 0 bases and J lost 7 bases. V gene TRBV4-2 combines with J gene TRBJ2-7; 13 bases map to TRBD2. The clonotype originates from a male patient aged 10-17 years who had a stem cell transplant for acute lymphoblastic leukemia, so the T cells may come from the graft donor. The sequenced sample was PBMCs, mostly from graft donor cells, obtained 180 days after TCRalphabeta/CD19-depleted stem cell transplant. The chain's CDR3 is CASSQDQGLAGAKEQYF. The CDR3 bases are TGTGCCAGCAGCCAAGATCAAGGACTAGCGGGGGCAAAGGAGCAGTACTTC.